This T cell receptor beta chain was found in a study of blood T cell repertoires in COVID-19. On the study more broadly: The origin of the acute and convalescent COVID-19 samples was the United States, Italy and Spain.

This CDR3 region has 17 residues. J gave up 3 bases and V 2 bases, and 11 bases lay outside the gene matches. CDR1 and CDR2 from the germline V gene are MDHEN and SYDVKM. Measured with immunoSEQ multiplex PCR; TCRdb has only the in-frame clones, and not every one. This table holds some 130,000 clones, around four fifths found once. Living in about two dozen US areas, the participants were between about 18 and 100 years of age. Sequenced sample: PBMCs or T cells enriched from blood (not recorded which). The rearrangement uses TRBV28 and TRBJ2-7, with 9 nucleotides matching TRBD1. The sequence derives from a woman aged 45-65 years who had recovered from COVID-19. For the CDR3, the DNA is TGTGCCAGCAGTTTAAGGGCGGCGAGACAGGGGGACTACGAGCAGTACTTC. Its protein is CASSLRAARQGDYEQYF.